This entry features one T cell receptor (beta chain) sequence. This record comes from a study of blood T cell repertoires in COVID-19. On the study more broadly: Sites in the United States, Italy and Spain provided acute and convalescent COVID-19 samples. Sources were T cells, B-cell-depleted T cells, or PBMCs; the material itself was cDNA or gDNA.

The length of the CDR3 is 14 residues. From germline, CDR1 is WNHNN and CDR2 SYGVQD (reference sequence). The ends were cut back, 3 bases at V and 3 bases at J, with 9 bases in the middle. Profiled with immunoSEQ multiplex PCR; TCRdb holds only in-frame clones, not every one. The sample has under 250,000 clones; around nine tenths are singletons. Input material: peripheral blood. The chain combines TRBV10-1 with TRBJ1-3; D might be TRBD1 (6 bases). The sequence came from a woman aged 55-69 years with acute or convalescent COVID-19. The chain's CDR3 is CASSDRGGGNTIYF. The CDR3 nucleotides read TGCGCCAGCAGTGACAGGGGTGGTGGAAACACCATATATTTT.